The entry below gives a single TCR beta chain sequence along with its context. This entry belongs to a study of T cell changes during pregnancy in multiple sclerosis. Sequencing used immunoSEQ multiplex PCR; TCRdb keeps in-frame clones, though not all of them. The sample has around 48,000 clones, 80% to 95% seen once. The input for sequencing was CD4+ T cells from peripheral blood mononuclear cells, taken in the second trimester of pregnancy. The TCR originated in a female donor in good health, enrolled as a control in a pregnancy study.

The CDR3 DNA is TGTGCCAGCAGCTTAGGGCTAGCGGTGGGAGATACGCAGTATTTT. Its protein product is CASSLGLAVGDTQYF. The chain recombines TRBV11-3 with TRBJ2-3; 7 bases map to TRBD2. The germline V gene encodes CDR1 SGHNT and CDR2 YENEEA. V gave up 1 base and J gave up 5 bases; unmatched junction bases: 6. The CDR3 consists of 15 residues.